This T cell receptor (beta chain) was found in a study of blood T cell repertoires in COVID-19. Study background: In each case, the material was cDNA or gDNA derived from T cells, B-cell-depleted T cells, or PBMCs.

Generated by immunoSEQ multiplex PCR, the TCRdb table keeps only in-frame clones and is missing some. The data hold hundreds of thousands of clones, with more than 70% observed a single time. Participants were aged about 18 to 89 years, lived in some 23 US areas, and enrolled virtually. Those designated as exposed participants met a COVID-19 case within 2 weeks before study entry. Material: PBMCs or T cells enriched from blood (not recorded which). This clonotype originated in a young woman who had been exposed to COVID-19.

The CDR3 is CASSFLSGRATYEQYF. The CDR3, as DNA: TGTGCCAGCAGTTTCCTTAGCGGGAGGGCCACCTACGAGCAGTACTTC. The chain carries TRBV27 and TRBJ2-7; 11 nucleotides line up with TRBD2. The CDR3 has 16 amino acids. Germline V CDR1 and CDR2: MNHEY, SMNVEV (reference sequence). V shed 3 bases, J shed 2 bases, and the junction held 6 bases outside the gene matches.